The 27 T cell receptor beta chains reported below all come from one sample, sequenced in a study of blood T cell repertoires in COVID-19. Measured with immunoSEQ multiplex PCR; TCRdb has only the in-frame clones, and not every one. The sample has approximately 250,000 clones; 80% to 90% are singletons. Material for sequencing was peripheral blood. These receptors were collected from a man aged 30-40 years who had recovered from COVID-19.

The rearrangement joins TRBV10-2 to TRBJ2-3; 8 bases are a match to TRBD1. CDR1 and CDR2 (germline): WSHSY, SAAADI. J gave up 5 bases and V 10 bases, and 5 bases lay outside the gene matches. This CDR3 region has 12 residues. CDR3 in DNA: TGCGCCACCGGACAGGGAGGAGATACGCAGTATTTT. As protein: CATGQGGDTQYF.

The J gene is TRBJ2-1, the V gene TRBV29-1; TRBD1 aligns across 7 bases. V was clipped by 7 bases and J by 6 bases; unmatched bases: 9. Per the germline V gene, CDR1 is SQVTM and CDR2 is ANQGSEA. The CDR3 totals 13 residues. CDR3 sequence reads: CSDRDSWGNEQFF. CDR3 bases: TGCAGCGACCGGGACAGTTGGGGCAATGAGCAGTTCTTC.

The V and J genes are TRBV27 and TRBJ1-4; 10 bases are a match to TRBD1. V gave up 1 base and J gave up 8 bases; unmatched junction bases: 16. CDR3 length equals 19 residues. Germline V gives CDR1 MNHEY, CDR2 SMNVEV (reference sequence). CDR3 loop: CASSLWGRSTGTGDEKLFF. The CDR3 DNA reads as TGTGCCAGCAGTTTATGGGGCCGCAGTACCGGGACAGGGGACGAAAAACTGTTTTTT.

The chain carries TRBV3-1 (or the pseudogene TRBV3-2) and TRBJ2-1; 14 bases agree with TRBD2. The CDR3 extends over 19 amino acids. Per germline, CDR1 LGHDT and CDR2 YNNKEL (reference sequence). V gave up 0 bases and J gave up 4 bases; unmatched junction bases: 8. CDR3 residues: CASSQDRTSGGLKYNEQFF. CDR3 DNA: TGTGCCAGCAGCCAAGATCGGACTAGCGGGGGGCTGAAATACAATGAGCAGTTCTTC.

V usage is TRBV5-1 and J usage is TRBJ2-1; a possible D gene is TRBD2 (6 bases). The CDR3 is made up of 15 amino acids. V was shortened by 3 bases and J by 2 bases, with 12 bases between the two germline ends. The germline gives CDR1 SGHRS, CDR2 YFSETQ. The CDR3 DNA follows: TGCGCCAGCAGCTCCCGGACGGGGGCCTACAATGAGCAGTTCTTC. Residues: CASSSRTGAYNEQFF.

The CDR3 region has the DNA TGTGCCAGCAGCTTTACCGGGGGGTTCTCCTACGAGCAGTACTTC. It codes for CASSFTGGFSYEQYF. This sequence joins TRBV11-2 and TRBJ2-7; 7 bases agree with TRBD2. The CDR3 has 15 amino acids. The ends lost 3 bases at V and 0 bases at J; junction bases unmatched: 5. Germline values: CDR1 SGHAT, CDR2 FQNNGV.

The chain uses TRBV30 and TRBJ1-5, with D unclear. V was trimmed by 1 base and J by 3 bases, leaving 10 bases between them. The V gene's germline CDR1 is GTSNPN and CDR2 SVGIG (reference sequence). This CDR3 has 14 residues. The CDR3 reads CAWSGEVTNQPQHF. In nucleotides, the CDR3 is TGTGCCTGGAGTGGTGAGGTGACCAATCAGCCCCAGCATTTT.

This chain uses TRBV11-2 with TRBJ2-1, with 8 bases fitting TRBD1. CDR1 is SGHAT and CDR2 is FQNNGV in the germline V gene. CDR3 length equals 16 residues. The J segment lost 0 bases and the V segment lost 6 bases, leaving 7 bases of the junction unmatched. CDR3 sequence reads: CASRGTGFSSYNEQFF. The CDR3 nucleotides are TGTGCCAGCAGAGGGACAGGATTCAGCTCCTACAATGAGCAGTTCTTC.

V gene TRBV30 combines with J gene TRBJ1-3; D unclear. V lost 2 bases to trimming and J lost 8 bases, with 7 bases between them. The CDR3 runs 11 residues. Germline CDR1 and CDR2: GTSNPN and SVGIG (reference sequence). This chain's CDR3 is CAWSLRDTIYF. The CDR3 DNA sequence: TGTGCCTGGAGTCTCCGGGACACCATATATTTT.

This chain uses TRBV4-1 with TRBJ1-5; 8 bases agree with TRBD1. The V gene's germline CDR1 is MGHRA and CDR2 YSYEKL. After removal of 0 bases from V and 2 bases from J, the junction contained 3 bases not matched to a gene. This CDR3 has 16 residues. CDR3: CASSQEWGQGNQPQHF. In DNA form, the CDR3 reads TGCGCCAGCAGCCAAGAGTGGGGACAGGGCAATCAGCCCCAGCATTTT.

The rearrangement joins TRBV25-1 to TRBJ2-2, with TRBD1 matching 7 bases. The junction had 11 bases not matched to a gene; V was cut back by 5 bases and J by 5 bases. Germline V gene lookup returns CDR1 MGHDK and CDR2 SYGVNS. This CDR3 is 16 amino acids long. Written as DNA, the CDR3 is TGTGCCAGCAGTCAGAAGACAGGGTTAAGAACCGGGGAGCTGTTTTTT. This encodes CASSQKTGLRTGELFF.

This CDR3 is CASSLGQGNTEAFF. CDR3 sequence (DNA): TGCGCCAGCAGCCTGGGACAGGGGAACACTGAAGCTTTCTTT. The chain is built from TRBV10-1 and TRBJ1-1, with 9 bases that match TRBD1. CDR1 and CDR2 (germline): WNHNN, SYGVQD (reference sequence). With 6 bases clipped from V and 1 base from J, the junction kept 3 bases outside the gene matches. The CDR3 contains 14 residues.

The genes are TRBV9 and TRBJ2-2, with D maybe TRBD1 (6 bases). Germline-derived CDR1 and CDR2 are SGDLS and YYNGEE. The CDR3 spans 17 residues. Trimming shortened V by 0 bases and J by 3 bases, and 15 bases separated the two germline ends. The CDR3 protein is CASSVGRTDPDTGELFF. CDR3 in DNA: TGTGCCAGCAGCGTAGGTAGGACAGACCCCGACACCGGGGAGCTGTTTTTT.

V gene TRBV6-5 combines with J gene TRBJ1-5; a weak D match, TRBD1 (6 bases). Trimming cost V 9 bases and J 0 bases, with 12 bases left between them. This CDR3 is 14 amino acids long. In germline, CDR1 is MNHEY, CDR2 SVGAGI. This CDR3 reads CASSTGYSNQPQHF. In DNA, the CDR3 is TGTGCCAGTTCGACAGGTTATAGCAATCAGCCCCAGCATTTT.

The rearrangement joins TRBV4-1 to TRBJ2-7; TRBD1 is a possible D gene (5 bases). Trimming removed 4 bases at V and 6 bases at J, with 25 bases between. Per germline, CDR1 MGHRA and CDR2 YSYEKL. The CDR3 runs to 17 residues. In DNA form, the CDR3 reads TGCGCCAGCAGCCGAGAAGGATTTCCTAGGGGCCTGGGCGAGCAGTACTTC. This codes for CASSREGFPRGLGEQYF.

The chain recombines TRBV12-3 or TRBV12-4 with TRBJ1-4; the D gene is possibly TRBD1 (5 bases). This CDR3 has 13 amino acids. V lost 4 bases and J lost 6, with 9 bases in between. This CDR3 reads CASSSRGYEKLFF. Written as DNA, the CDR3 is TGTGCCAGCAGTTCAAGGGGTTATGAAAAACTGTTTTTT.

This chain connects TRBV9 to TRBJ1-3; possibly TRBD1 for D (6 bases). Trimming stripped 3 bases from V and 0 bases from J, with 13 bases between. Germline assignment: CDR1 SGDLS and CDR2 YYNGEE. The CDR3 loop spans 16 amino acids. The CDR3 here is CASSDSHRASGNTIYF. The DNA for the CDR3 is TGTGCCAGCAGCGATAGTCACAGGGCCTCTGGAAACACCATATATTTT.

In its sample, this clone was seen once. The chain is built from TRBV23-1 and TRBJ1-2; D might be TRBD1 (6 bases). TRBV23-1 has ORF status, its function being uncertain. V lost 2 bases to trimming and J lost 0 bases, with 13 bases between them. This CDR3 is built from 16 residues. CDR3 sequence (DNA): TGCGCCAGCAGTCAAGAGCGGACAGACTCTAACTATGGCTACACCTTC. Translating gives CASSQERTDSNYGYTF.

The gene calls are TRBV5-1 and TRBJ1-4; possible D gene TRBD1, 6 bases. Germline V gene sequence: CDR1 SGHRS, CDR2 YFSETQ. The CDR3 length is 13 residues. The V end lost 1 base, the J end lost 6 bases, and 7 bases lay between the germline ends. DNA for the CDR3: TGCGCCAGCAGCTTGTCAGGGGATGAAAAACTGTTTTTT. This codes for CASSLSGDEKLFF.

This clone was counted a single time. This rearrangement joins TRBV12-3 or TRBV12-4 to TRBJ2-3, with D tentatively TRBD2 (6 bases). V was trimmed by 3 bases and J by 8 bases, leaving 12 bases between them. CDR3 length equals 13 residues. The chain's CDR3 is CASSLVARGTQYF. The CDR3 nucleotides read TGTGCCAGCAGTTTGGTCGCGCGGGGTACGCAGTATTTT.

V gene TRBV6-6 combines with J gene TRBJ2-7; 8 bases map to TRBD1. CDR1 is MNHNY, CDR2 SVGAGI, per germline (reference sequence). This CDR3 has 16 amino acids. V lost 6 bases, J lost 1 base, and 11 bases stayed unmatched. CDR3 sequence: CASRTEGQALSYEQYF. The DNA for the CDR3 is TGTGCCAGCAGGACCGAGGGACAGGCCTTATCCTACGAGCAGTACTTC.

The chain joins TRBV29-1 to TRBJ2-3; 10 nucleotides line up with TRBD2. There are 14 residues in the CDR3. V gave up 4 bases and J gave up 5 bases; unmatched junction bases: 6. Germline CDR1 and CDR2: SQVTM and ANQGSEA. In DNA form, the CDR3 reads TGCAGCGTTGCAAGCGGGGGGGCCAGAGATACGCAGTATTTT. This sequence encodes CSVASGGARDTQYF.

V and J are TRBV18 and TRBJ1-2, with a tentative D call TRBD1 (6 bases). CDR1 is KGHSH, CDR2 LQKENI, per germline. CDR3 length: 15 residues. Trimming removed 3 bases at V and 4 bases at J, with 15 bases between. As DNA, the CDR3 is TGTGCCAGCTCACCTAGGACAGACGAAATCTATGGCTACACCTTC. Its translation is CASSPRTDEIYGYTF.

The chain is built from TRBV5-4 and TRBJ2-3; 12 nucleotides line up with TRBD2. The V and J ends lost 0 bases and 0 bases, in that order; junction bases with no gene match: 8. The germline V gene has CDR1 SGHNT and CDR2 YYREEE (reference sequence). This CDR3 has 19 amino acids. The CDR3 DNA reads TGTGCCAGCAGCTTGGCTATTGGACTAGCGGGGCTCAGCACAGATACGCAGTATTTT. Translated, it gives CASSLAIGLAGLSTDTQYF.

Comment on this clone: Other nucleotide sequences from this sample produce the same CDR3. The chain uses TRBV6-5 and TRBJ1-1; 9 bases agree with TRBD1. The CDR3 is 13 residues long. V lost 6 bases to trimming and J lost 2 bases; unmatched junction nucleotides: 1. CDR1 and CDR2 from the germline V gene are MNHEY and SVGAGI. The CDR3 sequence is CASRDRGNTEAFF. DNA for the CDR3: TGTGCCAGCAGGGACAGGGGTAACACTGAAGCTTTCTTT.

For the CDR3, the DNA is TGTGCCAGCAGTCCCTGGACTAGCGGGGGGGCAACAGATACGCAGTATTTT. It encodes CASSPWTSGGATDTQYF. The chain employs TRBV27 and TRBJ2-3; 15 bases are shared with TRBD2. CDR3 length: 17 amino acids. Germline lookup yields CDR1 MNHEY and CDR2 SMNVEV (reference sequence). The V gene end was trimmed by 5 bases and the J gene end by 3 bases; junction bases not matched to a gene: 6.

The rearrangement uses TRBV15 and TRBJ2-2, with D unclear. There are 12 residues in the CDR3. V gave up 3 bases and J gave up 5 bases, with 4 bases separating them. The germline V gene encodes CDR1 LNHNV and CDR2 YYDKDF (reference sequence). The chain's CDR3 is CATSSGTGELFF. DNA for the CDR3: TGTGCCACCAGCAGCGGGACCGGGGAGCTGTTTTTT.